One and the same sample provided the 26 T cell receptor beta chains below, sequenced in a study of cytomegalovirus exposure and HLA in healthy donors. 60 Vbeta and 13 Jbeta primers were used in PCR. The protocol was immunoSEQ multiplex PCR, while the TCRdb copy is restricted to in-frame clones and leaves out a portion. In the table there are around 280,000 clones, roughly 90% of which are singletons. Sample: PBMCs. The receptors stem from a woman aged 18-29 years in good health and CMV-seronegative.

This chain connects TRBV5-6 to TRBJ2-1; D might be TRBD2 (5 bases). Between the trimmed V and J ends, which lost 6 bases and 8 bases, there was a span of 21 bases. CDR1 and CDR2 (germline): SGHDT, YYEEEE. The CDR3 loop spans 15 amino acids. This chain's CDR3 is CASTPPSLASHEQFF. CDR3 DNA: TGTGCCAGCACCCCCCCCTCTTTAGCGAGCCATGAGCAGTTCTTC.

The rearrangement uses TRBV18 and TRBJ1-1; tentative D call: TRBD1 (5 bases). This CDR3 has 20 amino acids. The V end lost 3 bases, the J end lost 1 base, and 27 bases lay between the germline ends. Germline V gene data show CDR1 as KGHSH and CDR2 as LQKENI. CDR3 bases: TGTGCCAGCTCACCTATGAGGGGTACATTGACCCTGGGGGGGAACACTGAAGCTTTCTTT. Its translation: CASSPMRGTLTLGGNTEAFF.

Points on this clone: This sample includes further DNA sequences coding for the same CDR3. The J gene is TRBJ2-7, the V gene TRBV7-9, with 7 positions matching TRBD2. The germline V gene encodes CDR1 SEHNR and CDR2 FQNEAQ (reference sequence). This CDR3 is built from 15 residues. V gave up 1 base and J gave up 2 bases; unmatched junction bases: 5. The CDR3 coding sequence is TGTGCCAGCAGCTTAGGTGGCGGGGGTGCCTACGAGCAGTACTTC. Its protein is CASSLGGGGAYEQYF.

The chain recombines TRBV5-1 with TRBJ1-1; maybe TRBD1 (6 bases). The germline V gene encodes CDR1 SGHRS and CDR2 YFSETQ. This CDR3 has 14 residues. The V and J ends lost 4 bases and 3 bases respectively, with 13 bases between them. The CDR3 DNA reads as TGCGCCAGCAGCCTACGAGGGGGGGACACTGAAGCTTTCTTT. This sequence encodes CASSLRGGDTEAFF.

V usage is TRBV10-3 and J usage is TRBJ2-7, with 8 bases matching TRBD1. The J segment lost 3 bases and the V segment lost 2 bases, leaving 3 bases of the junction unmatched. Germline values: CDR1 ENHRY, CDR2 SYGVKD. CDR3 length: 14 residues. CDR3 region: CAISEAGGFYEQYF. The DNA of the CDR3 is TGTGCCATCAGTGAGGCAGGGGGCTTCTACGAGCAGTACTTC.

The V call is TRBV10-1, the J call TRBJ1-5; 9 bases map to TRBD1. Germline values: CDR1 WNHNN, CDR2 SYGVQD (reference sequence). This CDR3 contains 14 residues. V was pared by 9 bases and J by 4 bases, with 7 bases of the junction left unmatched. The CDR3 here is CARPRTGENQPQHF. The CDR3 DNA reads TGCGCCAGGCCGCGGACAGGGGAAAATCAGCCCCAGCATTTT.

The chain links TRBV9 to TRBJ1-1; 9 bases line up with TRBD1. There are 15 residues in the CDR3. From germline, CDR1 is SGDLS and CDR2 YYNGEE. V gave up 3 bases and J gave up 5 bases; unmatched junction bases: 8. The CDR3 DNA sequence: TGTGCCAGCAGCGCCACGGGACAGGGAATAACTGAAGCTTTCTTT. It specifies CASSATGQGITEAFF.

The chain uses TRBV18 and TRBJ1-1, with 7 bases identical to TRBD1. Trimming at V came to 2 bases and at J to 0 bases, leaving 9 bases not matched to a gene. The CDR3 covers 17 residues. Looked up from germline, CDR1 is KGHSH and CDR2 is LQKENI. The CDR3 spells CASSPMEGAHMNTEAFF. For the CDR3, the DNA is TGTGCCAGCTCACCAATGGAGGGGGCACACATGAACACTGAAGCTTTCTTT.

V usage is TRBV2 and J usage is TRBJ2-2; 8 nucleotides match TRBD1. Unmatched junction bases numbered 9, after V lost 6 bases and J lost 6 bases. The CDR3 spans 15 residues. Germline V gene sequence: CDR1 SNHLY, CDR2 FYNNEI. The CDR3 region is CASRTTGGEAGELFF. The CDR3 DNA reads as TGTGCCAGCAGGACTACAGGGGGTGAGGCCGGGGAGCTGTTTTTT.

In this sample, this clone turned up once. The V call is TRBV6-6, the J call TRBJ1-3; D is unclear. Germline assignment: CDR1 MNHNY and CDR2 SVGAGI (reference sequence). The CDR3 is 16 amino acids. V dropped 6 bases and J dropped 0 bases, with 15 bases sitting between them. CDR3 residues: CASSPAEYYSGNTIYF. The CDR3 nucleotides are TGTGCCAGCAGCCCCGCAGAGTACTACTCTGGAAACACCATATATTTT.

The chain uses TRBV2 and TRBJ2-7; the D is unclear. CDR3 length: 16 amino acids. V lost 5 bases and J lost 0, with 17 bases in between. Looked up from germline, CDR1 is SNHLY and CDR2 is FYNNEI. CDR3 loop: CASSIPSVLSSYEQYF. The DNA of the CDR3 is TGTGCCAGCAGTATCCCCAGCGTCCTGAGCTCCTACGAGCAGTACTTC.

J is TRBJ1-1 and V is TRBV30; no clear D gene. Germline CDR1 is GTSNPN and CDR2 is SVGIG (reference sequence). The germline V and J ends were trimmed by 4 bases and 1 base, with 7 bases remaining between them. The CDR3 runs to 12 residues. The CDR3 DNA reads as TGTGCCTGGACGCAGAAGAACACTGAAGCTTTCTTT. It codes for CAWTQKNTEAFF.

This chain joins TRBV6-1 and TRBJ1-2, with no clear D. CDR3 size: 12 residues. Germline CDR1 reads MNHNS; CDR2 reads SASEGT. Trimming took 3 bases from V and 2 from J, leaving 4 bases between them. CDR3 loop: CASSEQNYGYTF. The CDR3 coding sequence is TGTGCCAGCAGTGAGCAGAACTATGGCTACACCTTC.

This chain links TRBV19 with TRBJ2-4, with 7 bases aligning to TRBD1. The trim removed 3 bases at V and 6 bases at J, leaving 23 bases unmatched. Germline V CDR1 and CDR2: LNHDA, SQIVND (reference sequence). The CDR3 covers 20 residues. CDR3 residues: CASSILLSPGTANPGNIQYF. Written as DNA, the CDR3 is TGTGCCAGTAGTATTCTCTTGTCCCCGGGGACAGCGAACCCTGGAAACATTCAGTACTTC.

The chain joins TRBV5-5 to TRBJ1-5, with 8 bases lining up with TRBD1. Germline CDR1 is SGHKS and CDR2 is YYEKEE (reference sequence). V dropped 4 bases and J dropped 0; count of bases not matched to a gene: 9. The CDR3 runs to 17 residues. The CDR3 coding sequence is TGTGCCAGCAGCCCCGGACAGGGTTTACTTAGCAATCAGCCCCAGCATTTT. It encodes CASSPGQGLLSNQPQHF.

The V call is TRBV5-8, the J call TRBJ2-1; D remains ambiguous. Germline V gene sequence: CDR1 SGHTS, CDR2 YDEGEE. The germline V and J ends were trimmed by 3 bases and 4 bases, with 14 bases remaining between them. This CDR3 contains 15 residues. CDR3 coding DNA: TGTGCCAGCAGCTCCCTGGGCTTTTTATACAATGAGCAGTTCTTC. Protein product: CASSSLGFLYNEQFF. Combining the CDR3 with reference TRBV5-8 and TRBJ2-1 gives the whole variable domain EAGVTQSPTHLIKTRGQQATLRCSPISGHTSVYWYQQALGLGLQFLLWYDEGEERNRGNFPPRFSGRQFPNYSSELNVNALELEDSALYLCASSSLGFLYNEQFFGPGTRLTVL.

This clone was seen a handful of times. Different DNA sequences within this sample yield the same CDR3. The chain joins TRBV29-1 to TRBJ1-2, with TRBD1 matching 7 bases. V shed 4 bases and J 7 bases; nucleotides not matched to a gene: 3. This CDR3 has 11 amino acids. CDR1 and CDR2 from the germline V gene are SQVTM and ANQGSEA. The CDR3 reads CSVGQGSGYTF. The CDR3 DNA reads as TGCAGCGTTGGACAGGGATCTGGCTACACCTTC.

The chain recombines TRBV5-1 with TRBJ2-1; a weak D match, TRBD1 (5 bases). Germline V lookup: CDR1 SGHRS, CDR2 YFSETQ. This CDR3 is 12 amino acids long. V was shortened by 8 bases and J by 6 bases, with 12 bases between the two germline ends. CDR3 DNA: TGCGCCAGTGGGGCAGGAGTCAATGAGCAGTTCTTC. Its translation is CASGAGVNEQFF.

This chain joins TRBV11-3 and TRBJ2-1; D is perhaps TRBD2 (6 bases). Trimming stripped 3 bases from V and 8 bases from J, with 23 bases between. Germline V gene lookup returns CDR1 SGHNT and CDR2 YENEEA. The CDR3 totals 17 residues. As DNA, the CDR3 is TGTGCCAGCAGCTTCGTTTCGGGGCCGCAGCCGGGGGATGAGCAGTTCTTC. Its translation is CASSFVSGPQPGDEQFF.

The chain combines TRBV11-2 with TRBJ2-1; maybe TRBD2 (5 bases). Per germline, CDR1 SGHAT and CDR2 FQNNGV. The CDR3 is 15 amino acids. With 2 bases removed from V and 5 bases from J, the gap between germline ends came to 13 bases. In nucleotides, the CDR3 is TGTGCCAGCAGCTTATTCCGGGATTGGAACAATGAGCAGTTCTTC. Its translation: CASSLFRDWNNEQFF.

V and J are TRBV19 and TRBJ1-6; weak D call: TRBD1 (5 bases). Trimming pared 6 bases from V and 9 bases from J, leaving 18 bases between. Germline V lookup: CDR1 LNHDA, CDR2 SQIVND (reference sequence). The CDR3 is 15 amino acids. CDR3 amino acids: CASRIPGQGGSPLHF. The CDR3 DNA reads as TGTGCCAGTAGGATCCCCGGGCAGGGCGGTTCACCCCTCCACTTT.

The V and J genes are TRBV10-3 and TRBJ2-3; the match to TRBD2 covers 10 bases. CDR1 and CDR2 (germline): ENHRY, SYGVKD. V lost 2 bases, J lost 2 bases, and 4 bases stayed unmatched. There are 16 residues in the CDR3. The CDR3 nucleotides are TGTGCCATCAGTGAGCGCGGGACTAGCGCCACAGATACGCAGTATTTT. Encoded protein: CAISERGTSATDTQYF.

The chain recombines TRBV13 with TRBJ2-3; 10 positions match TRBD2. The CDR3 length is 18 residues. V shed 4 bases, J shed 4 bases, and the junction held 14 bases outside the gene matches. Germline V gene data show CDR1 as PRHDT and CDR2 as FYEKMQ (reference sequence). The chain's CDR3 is CASSSRPRVSGGADTQYF. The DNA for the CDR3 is TGTGCCAGCAGCTCCAGGCCCAGAGTGAGCGGGGGGGCAGATACGCAGTATTTT.

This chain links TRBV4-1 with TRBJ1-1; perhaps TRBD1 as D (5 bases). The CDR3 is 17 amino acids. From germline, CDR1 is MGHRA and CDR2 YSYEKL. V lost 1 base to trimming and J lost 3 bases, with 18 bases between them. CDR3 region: CASSQVVLREVDTEAFF. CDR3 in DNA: TGCGCCAGCAGCCAAGTGGTACTCAGGGAAGTCGACACTGAAGCTTTCTTT.

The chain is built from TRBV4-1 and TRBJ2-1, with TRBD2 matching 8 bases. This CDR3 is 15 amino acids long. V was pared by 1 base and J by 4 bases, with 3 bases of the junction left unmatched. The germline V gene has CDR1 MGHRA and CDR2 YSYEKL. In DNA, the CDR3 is TGCGCCAGCAGCCAAGTCTCTAGCGGGTACAATGAGCAGTTCTTC. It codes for CASSQVSSGYNEQFF.

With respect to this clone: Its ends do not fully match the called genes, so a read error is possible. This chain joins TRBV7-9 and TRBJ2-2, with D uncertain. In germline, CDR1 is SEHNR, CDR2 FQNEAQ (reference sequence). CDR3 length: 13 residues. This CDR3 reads CSSSARQTGELFF. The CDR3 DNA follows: TGTTCCAGCAGCGCCCGCCAGACCGGGGAGCTGTTTTTT. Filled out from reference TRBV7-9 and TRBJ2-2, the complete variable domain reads DTGVSQNPRHKITKRGQNVTFRCDPISEHNRLYWYRQTLGQGPEFLTYFQNEAQLEKSRLLSDRFSAERPKGSFSTLEIQRTEQGDSAMYLCSSSARQTGELFFGEGSRLTVL.